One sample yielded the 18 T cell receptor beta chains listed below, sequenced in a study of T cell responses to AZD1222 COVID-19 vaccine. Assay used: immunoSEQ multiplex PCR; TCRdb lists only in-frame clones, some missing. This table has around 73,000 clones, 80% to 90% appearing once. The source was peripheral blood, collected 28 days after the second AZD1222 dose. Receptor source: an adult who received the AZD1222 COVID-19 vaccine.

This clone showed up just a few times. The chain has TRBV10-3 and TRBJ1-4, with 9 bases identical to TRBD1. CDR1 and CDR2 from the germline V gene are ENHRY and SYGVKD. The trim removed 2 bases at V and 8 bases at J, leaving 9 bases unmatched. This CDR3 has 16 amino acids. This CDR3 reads CAISETRTGEVEKLFF. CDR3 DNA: TGTGCCATCAGTGAGACCCGGACAGGGGAGGTCGAAAAACTGTTTTTT.

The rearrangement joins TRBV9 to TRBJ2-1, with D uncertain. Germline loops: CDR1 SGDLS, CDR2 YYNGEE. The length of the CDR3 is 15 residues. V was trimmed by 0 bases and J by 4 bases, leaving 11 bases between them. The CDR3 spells CASSVEGLQYNEQFF. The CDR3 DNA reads TGTGCCAGCAGCGTAGAAGGGTTACAGTACAATGAGCAGTTCTTC.

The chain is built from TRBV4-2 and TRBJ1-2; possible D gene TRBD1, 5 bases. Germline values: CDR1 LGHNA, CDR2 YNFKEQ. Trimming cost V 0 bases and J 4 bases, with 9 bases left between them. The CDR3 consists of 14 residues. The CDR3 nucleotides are TGTGCCAGCAGCCAAGACCTAGGGACCTATGGCTACACCTTC. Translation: CASSQDLGTYGYTF.

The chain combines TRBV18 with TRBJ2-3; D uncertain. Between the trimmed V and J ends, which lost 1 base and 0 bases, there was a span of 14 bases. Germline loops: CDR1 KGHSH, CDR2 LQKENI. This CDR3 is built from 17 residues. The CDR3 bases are TGTGCCAGCTCACCACTTTGGGTCACCCTGAGCACAGATACGCAGTATTTT. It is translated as CASSPLWVTLSTDTQYF.

As DNA, the CDR3 is TGTGCCAGCAGCCAAGACGGGCGGCAGGGAACTAATGAAAAACTGTTTTTT. It yields the protein CASSQDGRQGTNEKLFF. The chain recombines TRBV14 with TRBJ1-4, with D tentatively TRBD1 (5 bases). Per germline, CDR1 SGHDN and CDR2 FVKESK. The CDR3 is made up of 17 amino acids. V gave up 0 bases and J gave up 1 base, with 12 bases separating them.

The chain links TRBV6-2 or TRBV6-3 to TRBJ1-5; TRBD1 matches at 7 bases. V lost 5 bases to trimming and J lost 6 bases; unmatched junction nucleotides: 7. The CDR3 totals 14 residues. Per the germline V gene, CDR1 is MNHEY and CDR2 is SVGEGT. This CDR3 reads CASSLRQGIQPQHF. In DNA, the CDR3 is TGTGCCAGCAGTCTCCGACAGGGAATTCAGCCCCAGCATTTT.

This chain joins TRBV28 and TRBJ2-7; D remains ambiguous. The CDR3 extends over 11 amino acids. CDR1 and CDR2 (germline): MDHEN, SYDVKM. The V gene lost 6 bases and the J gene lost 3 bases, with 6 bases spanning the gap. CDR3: CASSPRYEQYF. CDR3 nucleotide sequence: TGTGCCAGCAGCCCCCGCTACGAGCAGTACTTC.

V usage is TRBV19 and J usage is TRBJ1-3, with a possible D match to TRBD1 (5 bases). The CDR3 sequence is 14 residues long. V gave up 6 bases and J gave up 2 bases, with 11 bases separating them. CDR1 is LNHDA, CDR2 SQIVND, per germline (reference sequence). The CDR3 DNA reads TGTGCCAGTAGACCAGACAGCGCTGGAAACACCATATATTTT. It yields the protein CASRPDSAGNTIYF.

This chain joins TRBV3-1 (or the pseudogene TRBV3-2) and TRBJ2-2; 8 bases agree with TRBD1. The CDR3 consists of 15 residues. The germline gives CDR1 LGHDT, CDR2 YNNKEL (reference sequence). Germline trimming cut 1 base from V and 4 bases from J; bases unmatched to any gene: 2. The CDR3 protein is CASSQGTGTTGELFF. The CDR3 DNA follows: TGTGCCAGCAGCCAAGGGACAGGGACCACCGGGGAGCTGTTTTTT.

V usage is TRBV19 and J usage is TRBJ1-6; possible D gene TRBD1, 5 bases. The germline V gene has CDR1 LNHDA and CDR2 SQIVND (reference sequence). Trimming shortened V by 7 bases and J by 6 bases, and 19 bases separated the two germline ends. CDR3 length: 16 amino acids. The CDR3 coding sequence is TGTGCCAGTACCCCGCGGGGCCCCTCGGGTAATTCACCCCTCCACTTT. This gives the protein CASTPRGPSGNSPLHF.

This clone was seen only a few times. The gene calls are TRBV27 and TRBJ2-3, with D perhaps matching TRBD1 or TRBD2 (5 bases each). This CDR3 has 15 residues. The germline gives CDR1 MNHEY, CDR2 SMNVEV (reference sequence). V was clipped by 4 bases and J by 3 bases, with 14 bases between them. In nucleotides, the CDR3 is TGTGCCAGCAGTTCCCTAAGTGGGGGTACAGATACGCAGTATTTT. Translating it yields CASSSLSGGTDTQYF.

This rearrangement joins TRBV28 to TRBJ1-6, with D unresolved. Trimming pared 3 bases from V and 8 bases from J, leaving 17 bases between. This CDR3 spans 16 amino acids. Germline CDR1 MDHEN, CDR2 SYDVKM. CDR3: CASSFSSSWVDSPLHF. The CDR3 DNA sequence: TGTGCCAGCAGTTTCTCGTCGTCGTGGGTGGATTCACCCCTCCACTTT.

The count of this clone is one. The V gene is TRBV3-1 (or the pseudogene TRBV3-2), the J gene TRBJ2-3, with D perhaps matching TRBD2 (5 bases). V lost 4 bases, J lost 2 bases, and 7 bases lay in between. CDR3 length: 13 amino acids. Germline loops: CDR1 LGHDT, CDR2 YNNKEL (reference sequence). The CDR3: CASSRRDTDTQYF. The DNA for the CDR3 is TGTGCCAGCAGCCGTCGGGACACAGATACGCAGTATTTT.

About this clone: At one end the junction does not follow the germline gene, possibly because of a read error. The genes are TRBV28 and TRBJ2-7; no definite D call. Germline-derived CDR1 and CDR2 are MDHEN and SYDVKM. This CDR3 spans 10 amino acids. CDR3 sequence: CASSLRPSDF. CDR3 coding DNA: TGTGCCAGCAGTTTAAGGCCATCAGACTTC.

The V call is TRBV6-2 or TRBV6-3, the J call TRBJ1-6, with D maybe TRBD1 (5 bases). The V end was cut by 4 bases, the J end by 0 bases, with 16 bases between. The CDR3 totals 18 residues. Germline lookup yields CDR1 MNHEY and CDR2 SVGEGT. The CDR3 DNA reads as TGTGCCAGCAGTTTGAGGGGACGGCAGGGCTCCTATAATTCACCCCTCCACTTT. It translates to CASSLRGRQGSYNSPLHF.

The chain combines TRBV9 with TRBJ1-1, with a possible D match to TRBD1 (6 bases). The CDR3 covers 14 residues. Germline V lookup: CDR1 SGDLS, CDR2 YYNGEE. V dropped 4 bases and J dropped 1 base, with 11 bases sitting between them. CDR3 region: CASSFLQGNTEAFF. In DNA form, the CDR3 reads TGTGCCAGCAGCTTCCTACAGGGGAACACTGAAGCTTTCTTT.

Written as DNA, the CDR3 is TGTGCCAGCAGCTTAGTAAGTAGCGGGGTGACCTACGAGCAGTACTTC. It encodes CASSLVSSGVTYEQYF. The chain uses TRBV7-2 and TRBJ2-7; 8 positions match TRBD2. CDR3 length: 16 residues. The trim removed 1 base at V and 2 bases at J, leaving 7 bases unmatched. CDR1 and CDR2 from the germline V gene are SGHTA and FQGNSA.

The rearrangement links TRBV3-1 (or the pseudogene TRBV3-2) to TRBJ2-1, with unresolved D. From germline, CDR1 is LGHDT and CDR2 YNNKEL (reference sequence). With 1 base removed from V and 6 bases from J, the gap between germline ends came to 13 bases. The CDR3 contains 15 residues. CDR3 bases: TGTGCCAGCAGCCAAGGTGTCTCTAGAGGCAATGAGCAGTTCTTC. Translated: CASSQGVSRGNEQFF.